This TCR beta chain comes out of a study of T cells in Graves' hyperthyroidism and ophthalmopathy (dated by TCRdb to the late 2010s). In terms of the full investigation: Peripheral blood was collected at initial diagnosis, before any treatment. After sampling, hyperthyroidism patients received methimazole starting at 30 mg daily, and ophthalmopathy patients received high-dose intravenous methylprednisolone. The 90 to 100 discovery patients were randomly split 7:3 into training and test sets. To identify TCR V-J signatures that set the groups apart, the researchers used a discovery cohort of 90 to 100 patients, made up of roughly 45 with Graves' ophthalmopathy and some 60 with stable Graves' hyperthyroidism. Prospective prediction of ophthalmopathy was tested in an independent validation cohort of approximately 19 hyperthyroidism patients and roughly 16 patients who later progressed to ophthalmopathy. In addition, the study compared T-cell repertoires in thyroid tissue and in blood from about six Graves' hyperthyroidism patients. The paper reports TCR Vbeta CDR3 sequencing of approximately 140 peripheral blood samples: 43 ophthalmopathy, some 80 hyperthyroidism and around 17 progressor patients. The study at large found these results: A model built on a 13 V-J signature distinguished ophthalmopathy from stable hyperthyroidism, reaching about 88% sensitivity and approximately 83% specificity in cross-validation and 80%/75% in testing. During validation, the model predicted progression to ophthalmopathy a median of around 6 months ahead of onset, with around 71% sensitivity and less than 85% specificity. Sample size was not statistically predetermined, and investigators were not blinded to group allocation. Blood samples also contained most of the expanded thyroid clonotypes (frequency above 0.001), which suggests that blood repertoires may reflect thyroid immune responses.

From cysteine to phenylalanine, the CDR3 is 15 amino acids long. Kept here is only the CDR3 DNA, which spans 45 bases and is read in frame from base 1. From a lookup of the germline V gene (reference sequence), CDR1 and CDR2 are DFQATT and SNEGSKA. Hyperthyroidism patients were newly diagnosed, with disease duration under 2 months, and aged 18 to 65 years. The study excluded patients with uncontrolled infections, other autoimmune diseases, pregnancy or lactation. Clinical symptoms, serum thyroxine and TRAb, thyroid ultrasound, and orbital computed tomography formed the basis for the diagnoses. Blood from progressor patients was collected at the time of first diagnosis with hyperthyroidism, before any ophthalmopathy symptoms had appeared. PBMCs were isolated from roughly 10 ml of fresh peripheral blood by Ficoll-Paque density gradient centrifugation. Progressor patients were defined as those initially diagnosed with Graves' hyperthyroidism in whom ophthalmopathy developed during follow-up. Trizol reagent was used to extract total RNA, and RNA quality was then checked on an Agilent 2100 Bioanalyzer.

Concerning this clonotype: The target of this receptor is not known. The junction differs from germline at one of its ends, possibly a read error.

TCR beta CDR3 regions were amplified from RNA transcripts. The first round of RT-PCR for the TCR CDR3 was performed with the HTBI primer set and the Qiagen OneStep RT-PCR kit. The libraries were constructed in a second round of multiplex PCR and then size-selected and purified. Sequencing of the libraries was done on an Illumina HiSeq2000 using paired-end 100 bp reads. As for the authors' bioinformatics: SOAPnuke was used to process the raw data, removing reads that contained adapters or uncalled bases, had a mean Phred below 15, or lacked an exact match to the constant primer or identifier. High-quality paired reads were merged with COPE v1.2.5, and unique nucleotide sequences were defined as clonotypes. Clonotypes were aligned to IMGT TRBV, TRBD and TRBJ reference segments using MiTCR v1.1. The analysis included only V-J combinations with a frequency above 0.0001, which together covered roughly 99% of the repertoires. The TCS score was defined as F50 (clonal expansion) divided by E x V (chaos), with BLOSUM62-based TCRdist calculated between CDR3 peptides within each V-J. Welch's t-statistics and random forest reduced around 510 V-J features to 13, which were used in a naive Bayes classifier (R e1071). The raw public reads went through TCRdb reprocessing: fastp at Q25, MiXCR clone calling, in-frame beta chains kept. Rows with a matching CDR3 protein are joined into one entry that keeps the most common DNA and genes. TCRdb's processing, not the study's, gives the V and J calls here. For this sample the table gives more than 250,000 distinct CDR3 sequences, of which 13% to 15% were detected only once. The ten top clones hold 30% to 35% of the sample.

The receptor was isolated from a woman in her 50s with Graves' hyperthyroidism that later progressed to Graves' ophthalmopathy. The sequence links TRBV20-1 to TRBJ2-7, with TRBD2 perhaps the D gene, on 6 matching bases. The material sequenced was blood. The DNA reads as follows: TGCAGTCCCATTATCGGGGGAGGCCCCTCCAACGAGCAGTACTTC. This codes for CSPIIGGGPSNEQYF.